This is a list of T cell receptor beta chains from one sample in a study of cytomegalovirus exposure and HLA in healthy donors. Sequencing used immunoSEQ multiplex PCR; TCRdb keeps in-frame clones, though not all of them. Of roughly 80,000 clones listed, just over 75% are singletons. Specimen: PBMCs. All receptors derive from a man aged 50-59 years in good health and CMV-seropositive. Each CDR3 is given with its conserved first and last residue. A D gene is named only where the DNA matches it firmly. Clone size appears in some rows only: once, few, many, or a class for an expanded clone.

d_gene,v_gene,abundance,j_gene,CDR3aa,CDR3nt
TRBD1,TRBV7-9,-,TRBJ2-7,CASSRVTGGDYEQYF,TGTGCCAGCAGCCGGGTGACAGGGGGCGACTACGAGCAGTACTTC
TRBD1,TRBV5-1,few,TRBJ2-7,CASSIRQGQTHEQYF,TGCGCCAGCAGCATTCGACAGGGCCAGACCCACGAGCAGTACTTC
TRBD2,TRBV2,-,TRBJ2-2,CASSGRTSGSATGELFF,TGTGCCAGCAGTGGGCGGACTAGCGGGAGCGCCACCGGGGAGCTGTTTTTT
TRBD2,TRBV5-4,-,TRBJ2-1,CASSLGTSGNEQFF,TGTGCCAGCAGCTTAGGGACTAGCGGCAATGAGCAGTTCTTC
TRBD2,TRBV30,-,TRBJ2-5,CAWRWGLAGETQYF,TGTGCCTGGAGATGGGGACTAGCGGGAGAGACCCAGTACTTC
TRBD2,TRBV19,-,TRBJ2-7,CASTGGGTPYEQYF,TGTGCCAGTACTGGCGGGGGAACTCCTTACGAGCAGTACTTC
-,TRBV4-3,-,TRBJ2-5,CASSQERGEEYQETQYF,TGCGCCAGCAGCCAAGAAAGAGGGGAGGAGTACCAAGAGACCCAGTACTTC
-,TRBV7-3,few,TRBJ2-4,CASSLGATNSQYF,TGTGCCAGCAGCTTAGGTGCGACAAACAGTCAGTACTTC
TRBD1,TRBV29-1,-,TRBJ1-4,CSGKTGEYEKLFF,TGCAGCGGCAAGACAGGGGAATATGAAAAACTGTTTTTT
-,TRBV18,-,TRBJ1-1,CASSPSGRANTEAFF,TGTGCCAGCTCACCATCGGGCAGGGCGAACACTGAAGCTTTCTTT
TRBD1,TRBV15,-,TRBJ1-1,CATSHRDRGGTEAFF,TGTGCCACCAGCCACCGGGACAGGGGTGGCACTGAAGCTTTCTTT
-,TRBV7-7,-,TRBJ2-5,CASSLAGLFQETQYF,TGTGCTAGCAGCTTAGCCGGACTATTCCAAGAGACCCAGTACTTC
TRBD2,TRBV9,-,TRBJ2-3,CASSVGSGRTDTQYF,TGTGCCAGCAGCGTAGGTAGCGGGAGAACAGATACGCAGTATTTT
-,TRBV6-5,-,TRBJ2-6,CASRELSGANGLTF,TGTGCCAGCAGGGAGCTCTCTGGGGCCAACGGCCTGACTTTC
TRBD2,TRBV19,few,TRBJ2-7,CASSIGGSLNEQYF,TGTGCCAGTAGTATCGGCGGGAGCCTGAACGAGCAGTACTTC
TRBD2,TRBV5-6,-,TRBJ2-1,CASSLPGPLSSGMNNEQFF,TGTGCCAGCAGCTTGCCCGGACCCCTCTCTAGCGGGATGAACAATGAGCAGTTCTTC
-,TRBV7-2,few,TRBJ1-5,CASRRGDSNQPQHF,TGTGCCAGCAGACGGGGGGATAGCAATCAGCCCCAGCATTTT
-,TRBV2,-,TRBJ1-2,CASSDDGATNYGYTF,TGTGCCAGCAGTGATGATGGAGCAACTAACTATGGCTACACCTTC
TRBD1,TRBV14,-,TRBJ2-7,CASSQGTGSSYEQYF,TGTGCCAGCAGCCAAGGGACAGGGAGCTCCTACGAGCAGTACTTC
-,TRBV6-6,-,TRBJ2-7,CASSLTETYEQYF,TGTGCCAGCAGTCTAACAGAGACCTACGAGCAGTACTTC
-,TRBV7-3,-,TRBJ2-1,CASSARVNNEQFF,TGTGCCAGCAGCGCCCGGGTGAACAATGAGCAGTTCTTC
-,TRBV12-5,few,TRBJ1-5,CASGLVRSRVVGNQPQHF,TGTGCTAGTGGTTTGGTAAGGAGCAGGGTCGTTGGCAATCAGCCCCAGCATTTT
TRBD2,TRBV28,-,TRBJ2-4,CASSIPGLAGVWKNIQYF,TGTGCCAGCAGTATACCGGGACTAGCGGGAGTCTGGAAAAACATTCAGTACTTC
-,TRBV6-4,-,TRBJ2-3,CASSRGSATDTQYF,TGTGCCAGCAGTAGGGGTTCGGCCACAGATACGCAGTATTTT
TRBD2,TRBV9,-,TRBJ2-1,CASSVPGLAGGSSSRNEQFF,TGTGCCAGCAGCGTCCCAGGACTAGCGGGAGGGTCCAGCTCTAGGAATGAGCAGTTCTTC
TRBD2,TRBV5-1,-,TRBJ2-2,CASRLAGVKTGELFF,TGCGCCAGCAGACTAGCGGGAGTGAAGACCGGGGAGCTGTTTTTT
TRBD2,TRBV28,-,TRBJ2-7,CASRSSGRAYEQYF,TGTGCCAGCAGATCGAGCGGGAGGGCTTACGAGCAGTACTTC
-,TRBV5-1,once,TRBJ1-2,CASSLSSQNYGYTF,TGCGCCAGCAGCTTATCTTCACAGAACTATGGCTACACCTTC
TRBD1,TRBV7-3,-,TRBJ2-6,CASSRQGAYGANVLTF,TGTGCCAGCAGCCGACAGGGGGCGTATGGGGCCAACGTCCTGACTTTC
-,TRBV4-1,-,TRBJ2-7,CASSQDLVAGSYEQYF,TGCGCCAGCAGCCAAGATTTGGTGGCGGGGTCCTACGAGCAGTACTTC
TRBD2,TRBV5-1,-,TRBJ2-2,CASSLVVLAGATGELFF,TGCGCCAGCAGCTTGGTGGTGCTAGCGGGGGCGACCGGGGAGCTGTTTTTT
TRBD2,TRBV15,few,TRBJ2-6,CATSREGGSAGANVLTF,TGTGCCACCAGCAGAGAGGGAGGGTCGGCTGGGGCCAACGTCCTGACTTTC
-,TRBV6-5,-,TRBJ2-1,CASSYSGPYNEQFF,TGTGCCAGCAGTTACTCGGGGCCCTACAATGAGCAGTTCTTC
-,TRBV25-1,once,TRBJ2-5,CASRSGDRQETQYF,TGTGCCAGCAGATCGGGGGATCGCCAAGAGACCCAGTACTTC
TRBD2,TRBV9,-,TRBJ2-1,CASSVVAGGPIAGEQFF,TGTGCCAGCAGCGTAGTAGCGGGAGGGCCTATTGCGGGTGAGCAGTTCTTC
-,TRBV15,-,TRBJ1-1,CATSRVLFSGNTEAFF,TGTGCCACCAGCAGAGTTTTGTTCTCGGGGAACACTGAAGCTTTCTTT
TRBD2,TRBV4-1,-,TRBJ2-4,CASSQGLAGGNAKNIQYF,TGCGCCAGCAGCCAGGGACTAGCGGGAGGGAATGCCAAAAACATTCAGTACTTC
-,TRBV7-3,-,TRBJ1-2,CASSLTLRGPCGYTF,TGTGCCAGCAGCTTAACGTTGCGCGGGCCTTGCGGCTACACCTTC
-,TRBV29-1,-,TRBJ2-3,CSVGQAASTDTQYF,TGCAGCGTTGGTCAGGCCGCTAGCACAGATACGCAGTATTTT
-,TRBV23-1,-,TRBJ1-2,CASSQSQETLYGYTF,TGCGCCAGCAGTCAATCGCAGGAAACACTCTATGGCTACACCTTC
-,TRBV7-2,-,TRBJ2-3,CASSSDGSTDTQYF,TGTGCCAGCAGTTCAGACGGGAGCACAGATACGCAGTATTTT
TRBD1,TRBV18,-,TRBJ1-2,CASSPLRDRGHGYTF,TGTGCCAGCTCACCCCTCAGGGACAGGGGGCATGGCTACACCTTC
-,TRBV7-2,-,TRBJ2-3,CASSRSTDTQYF,TGTGCCAGCAGCCGTAGCACAGATACGCAGTATTTT
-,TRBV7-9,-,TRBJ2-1,CSSSLAKWTGSSSYNEQFF,TGTTCCAGCAGCTTAGCGAAGTGGACTGGGTCTAGCTCCTACAATGAGCAGTTCTTC
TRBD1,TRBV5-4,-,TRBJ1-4,CASSFGTGSEKLFF,TGTGCCAGCAGCTTCGGGACAGGTAGTGAAAAACTGTTTTTT
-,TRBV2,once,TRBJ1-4,CASRGQPHEKLFF,TGTGCCAGCAGGGGACAACCCCATGAAAAACTGTTTTTT
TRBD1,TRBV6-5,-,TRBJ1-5,CASSRAGTGLQPQHF,TGTGCCAGCAGTCGGGCCGGGACAGGGCTTCAGCCCCAGCATTTT
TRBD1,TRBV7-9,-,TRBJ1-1,CSSSSPLQGQRGGTEAFF,TGTTCCAGCAGTTCACCCCTACAGGGACAGCGAGGGGGGACTGAAGCTTTCTTT
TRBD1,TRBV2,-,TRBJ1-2,CASRGQGVGYTF,TGTGCCAGCAGAGGACAGGGGGTCGGCTACACCTTC
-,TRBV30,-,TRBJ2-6,CAWSPTRDSGANGLTF,TGTGCCTGGAGCCCGACCAGGGACTCTGGGGCCAACGGCCTGACTTTC
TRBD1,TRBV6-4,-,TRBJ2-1,CASSDLGTGSVNEQFF,TGTGCCAGCAGTGACTTAGGGACAGGGTCCGTAAATGAGCAGTTCTTC
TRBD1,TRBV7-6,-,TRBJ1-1,CASSQRTGGITEAFF,TGTGCCAGCAGCCAACGGACAGGGGGGATCACTGAAGCTTTCTTT